The text below deals with one T cell receptor (beta chain). TCRdb redid the calling of the RACE reads with MiXCR, one entry per CDR3 protein. The sample records 50,000 to 70,000 distinct CDR3 sequences, around 6.1% being singletons. The time point denotes: healthy volunteer bleed at 6 weeks. Total RNA was isolated from unfractionated whole blood. This entry belongs to a study of human T cells and chemical hapten exposure. This CDR3 has 15 residues. J gave up 6 bases and V 1 base, and 6 bases lay outside the gene matches. Germline V gene lookup returns CDR1 LGHDT and CDR2 YNNKEL (reference sequence). The origin of this receptor is a female donor in good health. Some clones in this sample may be carry-over from other donors' samples. The specimen sequenced was whole blood. V gene TRBV3-1 combines with J gene TRBJ1-5, with TRBD1 identical over 7 bases. CDR3 protein: CASSQGPTGVQPQHF. The CDR3 coding sequence is TGTGCCAGCAGCCAAGGCCCAACAGGGGTTCAGCCCCAGCATTTT. Full variable domain (remainder filled in from reference TRBV3-1 and TRBJ1-5): DTAVSQTPKYLVTQMGNDKSIKCEQNLGHDTMYWYKQDSKKFLKIMFSYNNKELIINETVPNRFSPKSPDKAHLNLHINSLELGDSAVYFCASSQGPTGVQPQHFGDGTRLSIL.